This entry lists 5 T cell receptor beta chains sequenced from one sample in a study of T cells in localized non-small cell lung cancer. Libraries were prepared by immunoSEQ multiplex PCR; TCRdb keeps only in-frame clonotypes and omits some of them. The table includes around 30,000 clones, roughly nine tenths detected once. Sequencing was performed on PBMCs, taken before any cancer treatment. The origin of the receptors is a man between 40 and 70 years old with stage II lung adenocarcinoma.

The chain carries TRBV29-1 and TRBJ2-7; possible D gene TRBD1, 5 bases. Trimming removed 1 base at V and 2 bases at J, with 9 bases between. CDR3 length equals 13 residues. Germline values: CDR1 SQVTM, CDR2 ANQGSEA. The CDR3 sequence is CSVEGVTAYEQYF. The DNA for the CDR3 is TGCAGCGTTGAAGGTGTGACAGCCTACGAGCAGTACTTC.

The chain recombines TRBV5-1 with TRBJ2-7; 7 bases map to TRBD1. Germline assignment: CDR1 SGHRS and CDR2 YFSETQ. This CDR3 is 15 amino acids long. The V segment lost 0 bases and the J segment 6 bases; nucleotides outside the gene matches: 9. The CDR3 nucleotides are TGCGCCAGCAGCTTGGCCCAGACAGGGTCGGGCGAGCAGTACTTC. Protein: CASSLAQTGSGEQYF.

The chain joins TRBV4-3 to TRBJ2-1; 7 nucleotides align to TRBD2. The V segment lost 1 base and the J segment 6 bases; nucleotides outside the gene matches: 9. The CDR3 has 16 amino acids. In germline, CDR1 is LGHNA, CDR2 YSLEER. CDR3 coding DNA: TGCGCCAGCAGCCAAGGAACCGGGAGGTCGGGCAATGAGCAGTTCTTC. Amino acid sequence: CASSQGTGRSGNEQFF.

The chain uses TRBV30 and TRBJ2-5, with 8 bases identical to TRBD1. The CDR3 is 15 amino acids. Germline CDR1 is GTSNPN and CDR2 is SVGIG (reference sequence). V lost 2 bases, J lost 4 bases, and 9 bases stayed unmatched. The CDR3 nucleotides read TGTGCCTGGAGTAGATCGACAGGGGTCGGAGAGACCCAGTACTTC. It codes for CAWSRSTGVGETQYF.

The chain recombines TRBV9 with TRBJ2-1; the D is unclear. There are 13 residues in the CDR3. CDR1 and CDR2 (germline): SGDLS, YYNGEE. The V and J ends lost 0 bases and 4 bases respectively, with 5 bases between them. DNA for the CDR3: TGTGCCAGCAGCGTAGAGGCTTACAATGAGCAGTTCTTC. It is translated as CASSVEAYNEQFF.